This T cell receptor beta chain was recovered during a study of T cells in Graves' hyperthyroidism and ophthalmopathy. RNA transcripts gave rise to amplified TCR beta CDR3 regions. The TCR CDR3 first-round RT-PCR relied on the HTBI primer set. TCRdb recomputed calls from the multiplex PCR reads with MiXCR, one row per CDR3 protein. The table includes 300,000 to 500,000 distinct CDR3 sequences, about 14% detected once. The CDR3 loop spans 15 amino acids. CDR1 is LGHDT and CDR2 is YNNKEL in the germline V gene (reference sequence). V shed 2 bases and J shed 5 bases, with 15 bases lying between them. This clonotype was picked up many times. The source of the PBMCs was more than 9.5 ml of fresh peripheral blood.

This TCR was sampled from a man aged 45 to 65 with Graves' ophthalmopathy. The rearrangement joins TRBV3-1 to TRBJ2-5; no definite D call. The sample consisted of blood. CDR3 protein: CASSQNPGPGETQYF. CDR3 nucleotides: TGTGCCAGCAGCCAAAACCCCGGCCCTGGGGAGACCCAGTACTTC.